These 9 T cell receptor beta chains came from one sample sequenced in a study of early T cells in non-severe SARS-CoV-2 infection. TCRdb reanalysed the 5' RACE reads using MiXCR and keeps one entry per CDR3 protein. The data contain approximately 73,000 distinct CDR3 sequences, 13% of them singletons. The sequencing sample was made of whole blood. The origin of the receptors is an adult who was a healthcare worker with PCR-confirmed SARS-CoV-2 infection or an uninfected control (not recorded which).

At least ten counts were recorded for this clonotype. This chain joins TRBV5-6 and TRBJ1-5, with D uncertain. The CDR3 is 13 amino acids. CDR1 is SGHDT and CDR2 is YYEEEE in the germline V gene. V lost 4 bases and J lost 6, with 11 bases in between. The DNA for the CDR3 is TGTGCCAGCAGCGTGACGGCGGGTCAGCCCCAGCATTTT. It encodes CASSVTAGQPQHF. Full variable domain (rest looked up from reference TRBV5-6 and TRBJ1-5): DAGVTQSPTHLIKTRGQQVTLRCSPKSGHDTVSWYQQALGQGPQFIFQYYEEEERQRGNFPDRFSGHQFPNYSSELNVNALLLGDSALYLCASSVTAGQPQHFGDGTRLSIL.

This clonotype has only a few counts. The chain's CDR3 is CASSPVGGGTQNTEAFF. As DNA, the CDR3 is TGTGCCAGCAGTCCCGTGGGCGGGGGGACTCAGAACACTGAAGCTTTCTTT. The V and J genes are TRBV28 and TRBJ1-1, with D perhaps TRBD1 (5 bases). Germline CDR1 MDHEN, CDR2 SYDVKM. V was cut by 5 bases and J by 1 base, with 20 bases left in between. The CDR3 consists of 17 residues.

This clonotype was recorded many times. The chain joins TRBV6-1 to TRBJ1-2; D remains ambiguous. Per the germline V gene, CDR1 is MNHNS and CDR2 is SASEGT. The CDR3 is 15 amino acids. The germline V and J ends were trimmed by 1 base and 4 bases, with 13 bases remaining between them. The CDR3 DNA reads TGTGCCAGCAGTGAAGACGCCATCTTTACCTATGGCTACACCTTC. It codes for CASSEDAIFTYGYTF.

The table lists this clonotype with many counts. This chain connects TRBV12-3 or TRBV12-4 to TRBJ2-5, with D hard to call. V was cut by 3 bases and J by 6 bases, with 14 bases left in between. The CDR3 is 14 amino acids. CDR3 protein: CASSFRRWDKTQYF. The CDR3 bases are TGTGCCAGCAGTTTCCGGCGTTGGGATAAGACCCAGTACTTC.

The V call is TRBV24-1, the J call TRBJ2-3; D perhaps matches TRBD2 (6 bases). The CDR3 is 16 amino acids. V was shortened by 0 bases and J by 1 base, with 10 bases between the two germline ends. From germline, CDR1 is KGHDR and CDR2 SFDVKD. CDR3 in amino acids: CATSDLPREGTDTQYF. For the CDR3, the DNA is TGTGCCACCAGTGATTTGCCGAGGGAGGGCACAGATACGCAGTATTTT.

This clonotype was counted a few times. This chain joins TRBV20-1 and TRBJ2-7; TRBD1 aligns across 8 bases. The CDR3 is made up of 14 amino acids. Germline CDR1 DFQATT, CDR2 SNEGSKA (reference sequence). With 6 bases clipped from V and 1 base from J, the junction kept 8 bases outside the gene matches. CDR3 in DNA: TGCAGTGCCCAGACGGGGACAGGATCCTACGAGCAGTACTTC. Translated: CSAQTGTGSYEQYF.

This chain connects TRBV29-1 to TRBJ1-2; D is uncertain. Germline CDR1 SQVTM, CDR2 ANQGSEA. Trimming took 3 bases from V and 12 from J, leaving 5 bases between them. The CDR3 spans 8 residues. The CDR3 is CSVEWDTF. CDR3 DNA sequence: TGCAGCGTTGAGTGGGACACCTTC. Combining the CDR3 with reference TRBV29-1 and TRBJ1-2 gives the whole variable domain SAVISQKPSRDICQRGTSLTIQCQVDSQVTMMFWYRQQPGQSLTLIATANQGSEATYESGFVIDKFPISRPNLTFSTLTVSNMSPEDSSIYLCSVEWDTFGSGTRLTVV.

This clonotype was counted many times. The chain links TRBV6-2 or TRBV6-3 to TRBJ1-1; D gene uncertain. Germline lookup yields CDR1 MNHEY and CDR2 SVGEGT. The CDR3 sequence is 13 residues long. V dropped 2 bases and J dropped 1 base, with 5 bases sitting between them. DNA of the CDR3: TGTGCCAGCAGTTACCCCCCGAACACTGAAGCTTTCTTT. Translation gives CASSYPPNTEAFF.

The chain combines TRBV6-5 with TRBJ2-7, with 7 bases identical to TRBD2. This CDR3 spans 12 amino acids. The germline CDR1 and CDR2 sequences are MNHEY and SVGAGI. V lost 4 bases to trimming and J lost 6 bases; unmatched junction nucleotides: 3. The CDR3 region has the DNA TGTGCCAGCAGTTTAGGGGAGGGCGAGCAGTACTTC. This gives the protein CASSLGEGEQYF.